Following are 14 T cell receptor beta chains from one sample sequenced in a study of blood T cell repertoires in COVID-19. TCRdb's copy holds only in-frame clones and misses some; the assay was immunoSEQ multiplex PCR. The table lists 150,000 to 200,000 clones, around nine tenths of them singletons. What was sequenced was peripheral blood. The receptors stem from a man aged 55 to 70 with active or convalescent COVID-19.

The chain recombines TRBV19 with TRBJ2-5, with D possibly TRBD2 on 6 matching bases. CDR1 and CDR2 from the germline V gene are LNHDA and SQIVND (reference sequence). CDR3 length equals 13 residues. Trimming pared 3 bases from V and 4 bases from J, leaving 9 bases between. DNA of the CDR3: TGTGCCAGTAGTATTCGGAGGGTAGAGACCCAGTACTTC. This gives the protein CASSIRRVETQYF.

V is TRBV7-9 and J is TRBJ2-5; tentatively, D is TRBD1 (6 bases). The germline CDR1 and CDR2 sequences are SEHNR and FQNEAQ (reference sequence). The CDR3 totals 14 residues. V lost 5 bases to trimming and J lost 5 bases, with 15 bases between them. The CDR3 is CASSPGQSQETQYF. CDR3 DNA sequence: TGTGCCAGCAGCCCTGGACAGTCCCAGGAGACCCAGTACTTC.

The CDR3 sequence: CASTGTGYGYTF. CDR3 nucleotides: TGTGCCAGCACAGGGACAGGGTATGGCTACACCTTC. This rearrangement joins TRBV2 to TRBJ1-2; 9 bases are a match to TRBD1. This CDR3 spans 12 amino acids. Losses at the gene ends were 7 bases for V and 5 bases for J; bases not matched to a gene: 2. Germline V gene sequence: CDR1 SNHLY, CDR2 FYNNEI.

The chain uses TRBV5-1 and TRBJ2-7; D may be TRBD1 (5 bases). The germline CDR1 and CDR2 sequences are SGHRS and YFSETQ. The CDR3 covers 14 residues. Trimming shortened V by 0 bases and J by 0 bases, and 7 bases separated the two germline ends. In DNA, the CDR3 is TGCGCCAGCAGCTTGGAACAGGTCTCCTACGAGCAGTACTTC. Amino acids: CASSLEQVSYEQYF.

The chain couples TRBV2 to TRBJ2-2; a weak D match, TRBD1 (5 bases). The CDR3 has 15 residues. The V end lost 7 bases, the J end lost 0 bases, and 12 bases lay between the germline ends. The V gene's germline CDR1 is SNHLY and CDR2 FYNNEI. Here the CDR3 reads CASNPRAANTGELFF. The CDR3 DNA sequence: TGTGCCAGCAACCCCAGGGCCGCGAACACCGGGGAGCTGTTTTTT.

The rearrangement joins TRBV19 to TRBJ1-5; TRBD1 agrees at 7 bases. Trimming at V came to 9 bases and at J to 0 bases, leaving 5 bases not matched to a gene. This CDR3 region has 14 residues. CDR1 LNHDA and CDR2 SQIVND come from the germline V gene (reference sequence). In nucleotides, the CDR3 is TGTGCCAGCCAACAGGGGCCTAGCAATCAGCCCCAGCATTTT. Translated: CASQQGPSNQPQHF.

Comments on this clone: This CDR3 is also generated by other DNA sequences in the sample. The chain employs TRBV15 and TRBJ2-7; 7 bases agree with TRBD2. CDR1 is LNHNV, CDR2 YYDKDF, per germline (reference sequence). Trimming cost V 0 bases and J 3 bases; bases outside gene matches: 2. The CDR3 has 14 residues. For the CDR3, the DNA is TGTGCCACCAGCAGAGAGGGGGGGAGCTACGAGCAGTACTTC. It encodes CATSREGGSYEQYF. Looking up the rest from reference TRBV15 and TRBJ2-7 gives the full variable domain: DAMVIQNPRYQVTQFGKPVTLSCSQTLNHNVMYWYQQKSSQAPKLLFHYYDKDFNNEADTPDNFQSRRPNTSFCFLDIRSPGLGDTAMYLCATSREGGSYEQYFGPGTRLTVT.

The chain carries TRBV11-2 and TRBJ1-1, with D hard to call. Trimming left V 2 bases short and J 1 base short, with 8 bases between. The CDR3 loop spans 14 amino acids. Germline V CDR1 and CDR2: SGHAT, FQNNGV. CDR3 loop: CASSLYGTNTEAFF. CDR3 DNA: TGTGCCAGCAGCTTATATGGCACGAACACTGAAGCTTTCTTT.

The CDR3 here is CASSVLGTGGADTQYF. The CDR3 DNA sequence: TGTGCCAGCAGCGTGCTGGGGACAGGGGGCGCAGATACGCAGTATTTT. V is TRBV9 and J is TRBJ2-3; 12 bases agree with TRBD1. The CDR3 is 16 amino acids. Trimming at V came to 2 bases and at J to 4 bases, leaving 5 bases not matched to a gene. Germline CDR1 and CDR2: SGDLS and YYNGEE.

The V call is TRBV7-2, the J call TRBJ1-5; D uncertain. Germline loops: CDR1 SGHTA, CDR2 FQGNSA. The CDR3 spans 14 residues. V was pared by 3 bases and J by 1 base, with 7 bases between. DNA for the CDR3: TGTGCCAGCAGCTTGCGTTGGAGCAATCAGCCCCAGCATTTT. It is translated as CASSLRWSNQPQHF.

The chain carries TRBV7-2 and TRBJ1-4; D is possibly TRBD1 (6 bases). The CDR3 is 16 amino acids. Looked up from germline, CDR1 is SGHTA and CDR2 is FQGNSA. V shed 1 base and J shed 4 bases, with 13 bases lying between them. CDR3 DNA: TGTGCCAGCAGCTTAGTCGCCGGACAGATTAATGAAAAACTGTTTTTT. This encodes CASSLVAGQINEKLFF.

In this sample, this clone turned up a few times. The chain combines TRBV2 with TRBJ1-1; 7 bases are a match to TRBD1. The germline gives CDR1 SNHLY, CDR2 FYNNEI. The CDR3 spans 12 residues. Trimming at V came to 9 bases and at J to 1 base, leaving 2 bases not matched to a gene. The CDR3 nucleotides are TGTGCCAGTAACAGGGGGAACACTGAAGCTTTCTTT. This translates into CASNRGNTEAFF.

This chain uses TRBV10-3 with TRBJ1-5; perhaps TRBD1 as D (6 bases). Germline V lookup: CDR1 ENHRY, CDR2 SYGVKD. V was trimmed by 5 bases and J by 1 base, leaving 12 bases between them. This CDR3 comprises 15 residues. The DNA of the CDR3 is TGTGCCATCAGTCCTGGACAGTCAAGCAATCAGCCCCAGCATTTT. Translated, it gives CAISPGQSSNQPQHF.

The V gene is TRBV18, the J gene TRBJ1-2, with TRBD1 matching 8 bases. The CDR3 extends over 16 amino acids. V was pared by 1 base and J by 7 bases, with 11 bases of the junction left unmatched. Germline loops: CDR1 KGHSH, CDR2 LQKENI. Here the CDR3 DNA reads TGTGCCAGCTCACCACAAGAGGGACAGGCCTTAATTGGCTACACCTTC. Translation: CASSPQEGQALIGYTF.